This TCR beta chain was obtained from a study of blood T cells in healthy people across ages. Then a second PCR, running roughly 7 to 11 cycles, was carried out with a sample-barcoded 5' primer and a J-beta primer mix. TCRdb recomputed calls from the 5' RACE reads with MiXCR, one row per CDR3 protein. Among 650,000 to 800,000 distinct CDR3 sequences listed, around two fifths were seen once. A note on this clonotype: The antigen is undetermined.

Findings and limits, study-wide: With naive T cell percentage, TCR beta diversity showed a strong correlation.

The sample was blood. This clonotype originated in a man aged 60-69 years in good health.

CDR3 in amino acids: CSASPEQGITYEQYF. Written as DNA, the CDR3 is TGCAGTGCTAGCCCCGAACAGGGTATCACCTACGAGCAGTACTTC. The chain is built from TRBV20-1 and TRBJ2-7, with a weak D call TRBD1 (6 bases). The CDR3 consists of 15 residues. Germline loops: CDR1 DFQATT, CDR2 SNEGSKA (reference sequence). The V end was cut by 3 bases, the J end by 2 bases, with 17 bases between.